Listed here are 18 T cell receptor beta chains from one sample, sequenced in a study of monozygotic twins with inflammatory bowel disease. TCRdb re-called the 5' RACE reads, yielding one record per CDR3 amino acid sequence without DNA. Recorded here are around 380,000 distinct CDR3 sequences; the top ten clones represent 2.4%. The sample consisted of blood. Every receptor here comes from a human donor with ulcerative colitis or Crohn's disease, or a healthy co-twin of an affected twin (not recorded which).

J is TRBJ2-5 and V is TRBV9; TCRdb's assignment of TRBD2 cannot be checked, as there is no DNA. This CDR3 has 15 residues. Germline CDR1 is SGDLS and CDR2 is YYNGEE. The CDR3 loop reads CASSVAGGPQETQYF.

The chain employs TRBV30 and TRBJ1-4; lacking DNA, the TRBD1 call made by TCRdb goes unchecked. The germline V gene has CDR1 GTSNPN and CDR2 SVGIG (reference sequence). The CDR3 has 15 amino acids. CDR3 residues: CAWSVRGKGIEKLFF.

The chain is built from TRBV27 and TRBJ2-7; TCRdb returns TRBD1, unconfirmable since there is no DNA. The CDR3 has 16 residues. Germline CDR1 and CDR2: MNHEY and SMNVEV (reference sequence). CDR3 sequence reads: CASSPSTGTIQYEQYF.

This chain connects TRBV6-5 to TRBJ1-2; TCRdb's D gene call, TRBD1, goes unchecked for lack of DNA. The CDR3 length is 13 residues. Germline CDR1 reads MNHEY; CDR2 reads SVGAGI. CDR3 loop: CASSPGQRYGYTF.

The CDR3 protein is CASSLPPGSATNEKLFF. V gene TRBV5-1 combines with J gene TRBJ1-4. This CDR3 is built from 17 residues. The germline CDR1 and CDR2 sequences are SGHRS and YFSETQ.

The CDR3 protein is CASSWQPDGAGDYNEQFF. V gene TRBV5-1 combines with J gene TRBJ2-1; checking the TCRdb D call of TRBD2 is not possible without DNA. Germline values: CDR1 SGHRS, CDR2 YFSETQ. This CDR3 region has 18 residues.

The gene calls are TRBV20-1 and TRBJ1-2; TCRdb's D call of TRBD1 is untestable without DNA. This CDR3 region has 17 residues. Germline lookup yields CDR1 DFQATT and CDR2 SNEGSKA (reference sequence). The CDR3: CSARKSRAGGLNYGYTF.

The chain couples TRBV20-1 to TRBJ1-2; there is no DNA to check the TCRdb D call of TRBD1. From germline, CDR1 is DFQATT and CDR2 SNEGSKA (reference sequence). This CDR3 region has 12 residues. CDR3 protein: CSARDRGNGYTF.

This chain uses TRBV20-1 with TRBJ1-6; TCRdb reports TRBD1, a call that lacks DNA to check it against. Germline assignment: CDR1 DFQATT and CDR2 SNEGSKA (reference sequence). The CDR3 is made up of 18 amino acids. CDR3 in amino acids: CSAKRRVGRASYNSPLHF.

This chain uses TRBV5-4 with TRBJ2-3; TCRdb's assignment of TRBD2 cannot be checked, as there is no DNA. Germline lookup yields CDR1 SGHNT and CDR2 YYREEE (reference sequence). The CDR3 sequence is 13 residues long. The CDR3 sequence: CASWRTEGDTQYF.

The chain carries TRBV29-1 and TRBJ2-2. CDR1 is SQVTM and CDR2 is ANQGSEA in the germline V gene. The CDR3 covers 14 residues. The CDR3 sequence is CSVRVGSNTGELFF.

J is TRBJ1-3 and V is TRBV12-3 or TRBV12-4; TCRdb reports TRBD1, a call that lacks DNA to check it against. The CDR3 consists of 15 residues. The CDR3 is CASSPGTGRGNTIYF.

The chain's CDR3 is CAISDRLAGSLKRTDTQYF. The chain employs TRBV10-3 and TRBJ2-3; the D gene TCRdb calls, TRBD2, cannot be checked with no DNA. From germline, CDR1 is ENHRY and CDR2 SYGVKD. The CDR3 is made up of 19 amino acids.

The chain is built from TRBV2 and TRBJ1-1. Germline CDR1 reads SNHLY; CDR2 reads FYNNEI. The CDR3 totals 12 residues. This CDR3 is CASSGMETEAFF.

The genes are TRBV20-1 and TRBJ2-7; TCRdb gives TRBD2 as the D gene, but with no DNA this cannot be confirmed. CDR3 length equals 13 residues. Germline V CDR1 and CDR2: DFQATT, SNEGSKA (reference sequence). The CDR3 here is CSASRQSGVEQYF.

This rearrangement joins TRBV3-1 to TRBJ1-4. Germline values: CDR1 LGHDT, CDR2 YNNKEL (reference sequence). This CDR3 comprises 15 residues. The CDR3 loop reads CASSLRGPGSEKLFF. The full variable domain, in which reference TRBV3-1 and TRBJ1-4 provide the parts outside the CDR3, is DTAVSQTPKYLVTQMGNDKSIKCEQNLGHDTMYWYKQDSKKFLKIMFSYNNKELIINETVPNRFSPKSPDKAHLNLHINSLELGDSAVYFCASSLRGPGSEKLFFGSGTQLSVL.

The chain combines TRBV4-3 with TRBJ1-4; the D call from TCRdb, TRBD1, cannot be confirmed without DNA. Germline V CDR1 and CDR2: LGHNA, YSLEER. The CDR3 covers 14 residues. This chain's CDR3 is CASSRTPKLGKLFF.

The chain carries TRBV4-3 and TRBJ2-2; the TCRdb call, TRBD1, lacks DNA for checking. The CDR3 has 15 amino acids. Germline V gene sequence: CDR1 LGHNA, CDR2 YSLEER. CDR3 loop: CASGGAGMLAGELFF.